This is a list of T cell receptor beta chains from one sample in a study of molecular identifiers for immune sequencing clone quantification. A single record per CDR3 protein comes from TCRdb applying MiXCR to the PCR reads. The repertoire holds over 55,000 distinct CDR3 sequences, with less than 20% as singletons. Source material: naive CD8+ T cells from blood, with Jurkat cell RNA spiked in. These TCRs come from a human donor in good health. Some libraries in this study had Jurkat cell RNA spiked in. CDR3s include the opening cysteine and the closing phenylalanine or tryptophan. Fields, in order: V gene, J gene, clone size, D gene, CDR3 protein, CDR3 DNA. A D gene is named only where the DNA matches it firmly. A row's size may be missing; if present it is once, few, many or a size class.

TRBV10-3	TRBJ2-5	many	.	CAISESPGLSGPETQYF	TGTGCCATCAGTGAGTCACCGGGACTCAGTGGCCCAGAGACCCAGTACTTC
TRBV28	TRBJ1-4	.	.	CASSSTGPRGEKLFF	TGTGCCAGCAGTTCCACGGGACCTCGCGGAGAAAAACTGTTTTTT
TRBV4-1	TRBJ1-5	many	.	CASSQERGEPQHF	TGCGCCAGCAGCCAAGAGAGGGGAGAGCCCCAGCATTTT
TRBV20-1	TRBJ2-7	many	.	CSARDYSGLSYEQYF	TGCAGTGCTAGGGATTATAGCGGCCTCTCCTACGAGCAGTACTTC
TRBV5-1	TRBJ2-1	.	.	CASCLVAPQPYNEQFF	TGCGCCAGCTGCTTGGTAGCGCCTCAACCTTACAATGAGCAGTTCTTC
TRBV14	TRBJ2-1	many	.	CASSQESAAALQSYNEQFF	TGTGCCAGCAGCCAAGAATCGGCAGCGGCACTCCAATCCTACAATGAGCAGTTCTTC
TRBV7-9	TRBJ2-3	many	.	CASSLAPTDTQYF	TGTGCCAGCAGCTTAGCGCCGACAGATACGCAGTATTTT
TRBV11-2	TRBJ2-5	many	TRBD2	CASSLELAGLETQYF	TGTGCCAGCAGCTTAGAACTAGCGGGTTTGGAGACCCAGTACTTC
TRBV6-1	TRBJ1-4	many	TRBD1	CASSELRQGAREKLFF	TGTGCCAGCAGTGAACTACGGCAGGGGGCGCGTGAAAAACTGTTTTTT
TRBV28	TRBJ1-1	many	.	CASQTAPYLNTEAFF	TGTGCCAGCCAGACAGCCCCTTACCTGAACACTGAAGCTTTCTTT
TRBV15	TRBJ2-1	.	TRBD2	CATSGSSGASSYNEQFF	TGTGCCACCAGCGGGTCTAGCGGGGCAAGCTCCTACAATGAGCAGTTCTTC
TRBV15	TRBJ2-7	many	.	CATSRGVTPGMDEQYF	TGTGCCACCAGCAGAGGGGTGACACCGGGTATGGACGAGCAGTACTTC
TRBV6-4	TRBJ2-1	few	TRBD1	CASSDGQGLPYEQFF	TGTGCCAGCAGTGATGGACAGGGTTTACCTTATGAGCAGTTCTTC
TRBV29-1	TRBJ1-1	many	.	CSVDQNTEAFF	TGCAGCGTTGACCAGAACACTGAAGCTTTCTTT
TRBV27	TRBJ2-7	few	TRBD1	CASSQIQGIVGEQYF	TGTGCCAGCAGCCAAATACAGGGGATAGTTGGCGAGCAGTACTTC
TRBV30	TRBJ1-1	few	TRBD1	CACQGVRTEAFF	TGTGCCTGTCAGGGGGTAAGGACTGAAGCTTTCTTT
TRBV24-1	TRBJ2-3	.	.	CATSDSSRGGQLLFHPDTQYF	TGTGCCACCAGTGATTCTAGCCGGGGCGGGCAATTACTTTTTCATCCAGATACGCAGTATTTT
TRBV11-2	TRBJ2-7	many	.	CASSLFAEQYF	TGTGCCAGCAGCTTATTTGCCGAGCAGTACTTC
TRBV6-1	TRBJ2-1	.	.	CASSEEGLPYNEQFF	TGTGCCAGCAGTGAAGAAGGTCTTCCTTACAATGAGCAGTTCTTC
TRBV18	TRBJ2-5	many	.	CASSQPGHEAQETQYF	TGTGCCAGCTCACAACCGGGACACGAAGCCCAAGAGACCCAGTACTTC
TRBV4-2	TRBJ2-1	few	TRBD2	CASSQVDGGRLGNEQFF	TGTGCCAGCAGCCAAGTTGACGGCGGGAGATTAGGCAATGAGCAGTTCTTC
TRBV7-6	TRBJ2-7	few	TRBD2	CASSWVGGGYEQYF	TGTGCCAGCAGCTGGGTTGGCGGGGGCTACGAGCAGTACTTC
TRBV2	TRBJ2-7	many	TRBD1	CASNDRGISYEQYF	TGTGCCAGCAACGACAGGGGAATCTCCTACGAGCAGTACTTC
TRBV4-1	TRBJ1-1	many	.	CASSPRHGYMNTEAFF	TGCGCCAGCAGCCCTAGACACGGATACATGAACACTGAAGCTTTCTTT
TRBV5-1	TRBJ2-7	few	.	CASSLAGRNRSYEQYF	TGCGCCAGCAGCTTGGCGGGCAGGAACAGGTCCTACGAGCAGTACTTC